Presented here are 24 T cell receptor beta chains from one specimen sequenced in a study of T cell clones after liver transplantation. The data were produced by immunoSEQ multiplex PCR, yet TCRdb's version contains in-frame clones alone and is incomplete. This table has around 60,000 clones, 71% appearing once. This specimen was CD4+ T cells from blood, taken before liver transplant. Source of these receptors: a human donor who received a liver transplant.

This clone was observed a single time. CDR3 amino acids: CASSSTTGNQETQYF. DNA of the CDR3: TGTGCCAGCAGTTCCACAACAGGGAACCAAGAGACCCAGTACTTC. The chain is built from TRBV27 and TRBJ2-5; a weak D match, TRBD1 (6 bases). Germline V gene sequence: CDR1 MNHEY, CDR2 SMNVEV (reference sequence). The CDR3 contains 15 residues. V lost 4 bases to trimming and J lost 0 bases, with 12 bases between them.

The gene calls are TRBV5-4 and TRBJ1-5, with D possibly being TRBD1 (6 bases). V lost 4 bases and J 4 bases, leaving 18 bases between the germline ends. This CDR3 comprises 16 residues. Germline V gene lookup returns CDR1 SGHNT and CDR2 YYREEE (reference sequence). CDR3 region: CASSQEARQGNQPQHF. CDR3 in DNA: TGTGCCAGCAGCCAAGAAGCAAGGCAGGGGAATCAGCCCCAGCATTTT.

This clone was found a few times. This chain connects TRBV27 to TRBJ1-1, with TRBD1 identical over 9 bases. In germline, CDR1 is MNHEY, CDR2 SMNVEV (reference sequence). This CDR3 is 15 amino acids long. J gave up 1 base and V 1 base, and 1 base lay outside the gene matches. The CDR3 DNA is TGTGCCAGCAGTTTATACAGGGGGCAGAACACTGAAGCTTTCTTT. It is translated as CASSLYRGQNTEAFF.

The CDR3 DNA reads as TGTGCCAGCAGTCCGGGGGGGCCCGCAGATACGCAGTATTTT. This translates into CASSPGGPADTQYF. The rearrangement uses TRBV28 and TRBJ2-3; 8 positions match TRBD2. Germline trimming cut 5 bases from V and 4 bases from J; bases unmatched to any gene: 5. The V gene's germline CDR1 is MDHEN and CDR2 SYDVKM. The CDR3 length is 14 residues.

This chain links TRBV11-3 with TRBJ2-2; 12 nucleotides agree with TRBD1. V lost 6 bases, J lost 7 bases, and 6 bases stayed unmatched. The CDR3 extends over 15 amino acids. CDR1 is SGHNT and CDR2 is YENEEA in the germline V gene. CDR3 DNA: TGTGCCAGCAGACCCGGGACAGGGGGCTTCGGGGAGCTGTTTTTT. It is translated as CASRPGTGGFGELFF.

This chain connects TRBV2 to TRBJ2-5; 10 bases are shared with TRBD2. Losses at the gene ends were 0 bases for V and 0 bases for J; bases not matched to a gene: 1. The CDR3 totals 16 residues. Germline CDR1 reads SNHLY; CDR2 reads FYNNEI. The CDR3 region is CASSEASGGNQETQYF. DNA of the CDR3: TGTGCCAGCAGTGAAGCTAGCGGGGGGAACCAAGAGACCCAGTACTTC.

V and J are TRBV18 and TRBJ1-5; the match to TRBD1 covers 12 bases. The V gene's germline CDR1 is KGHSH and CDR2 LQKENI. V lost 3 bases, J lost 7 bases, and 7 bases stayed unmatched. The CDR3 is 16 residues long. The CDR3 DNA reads TGTGCCAGCTCACCGACCGGGACAGGGGGCAGCCAGCCCCAGCATTTT. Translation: CASSPTGTGGSQPQHF. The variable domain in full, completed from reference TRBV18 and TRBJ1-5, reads NAGVMQNPRHLVRRRGQEARLRCSPMKGHSHVYWYRQLPEEGLKFMVYLQKENIIDESGMPKERFSAEFPKEGPSILRIQQVVRGDSAAYFCASSPTGTGGSQPQHFGDGTRLSIL.

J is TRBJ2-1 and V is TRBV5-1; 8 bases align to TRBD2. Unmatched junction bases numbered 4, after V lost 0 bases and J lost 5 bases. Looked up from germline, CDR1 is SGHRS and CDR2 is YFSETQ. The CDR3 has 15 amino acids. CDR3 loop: CASSLDGLANNEQFF. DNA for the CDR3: TGCGCCAGCAGCTTGGACGGACTAGCCAACAATGAGCAGTTCTTC.

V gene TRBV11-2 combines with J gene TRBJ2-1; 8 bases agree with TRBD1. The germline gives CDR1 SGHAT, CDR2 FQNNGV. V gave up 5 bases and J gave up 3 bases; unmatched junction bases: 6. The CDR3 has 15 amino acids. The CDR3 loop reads CASSAGQGGYNEQFF. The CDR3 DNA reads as TGTGCCAGCAGCGCCGGACAGGGAGGCTACAATGAGCAGTTCTTC.

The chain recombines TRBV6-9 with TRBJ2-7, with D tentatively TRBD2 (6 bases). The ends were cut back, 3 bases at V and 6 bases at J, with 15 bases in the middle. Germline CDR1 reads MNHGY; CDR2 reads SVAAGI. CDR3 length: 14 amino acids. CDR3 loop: CASSYDLWRAEQYF. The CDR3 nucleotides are TGTGCCAGCAGTTACGACCTTTGGAGGGCCGAGCAGTACTTC.

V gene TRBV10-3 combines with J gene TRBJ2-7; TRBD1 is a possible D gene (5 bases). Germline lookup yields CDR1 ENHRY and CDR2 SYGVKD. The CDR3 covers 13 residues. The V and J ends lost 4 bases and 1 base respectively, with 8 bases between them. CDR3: CAISGTGSYEQYF. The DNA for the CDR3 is TGTGCCATCAGTGGTACAGGTTCCTACGAGCAGTACTTC.

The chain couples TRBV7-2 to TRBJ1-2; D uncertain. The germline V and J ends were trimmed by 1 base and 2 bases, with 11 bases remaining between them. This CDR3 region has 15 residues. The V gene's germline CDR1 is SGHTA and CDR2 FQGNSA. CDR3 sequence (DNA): TGTGCCAGCAGCTTAGGGTACAGTAAAAACTATGGCTACACCTTC. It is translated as CASSLGYSKNYGYTF.

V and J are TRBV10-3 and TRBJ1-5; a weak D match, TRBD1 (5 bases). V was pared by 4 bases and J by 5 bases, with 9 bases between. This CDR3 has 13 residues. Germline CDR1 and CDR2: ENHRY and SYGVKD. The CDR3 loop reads CAISGGGDQPQHF. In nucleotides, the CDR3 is TGTGCCATCAGTGGAGGAGGGGATCAGCCCCAGCATTTT.

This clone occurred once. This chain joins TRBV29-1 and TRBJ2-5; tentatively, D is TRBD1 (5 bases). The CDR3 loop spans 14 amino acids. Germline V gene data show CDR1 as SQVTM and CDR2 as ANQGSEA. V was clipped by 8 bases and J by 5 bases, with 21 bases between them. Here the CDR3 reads CSIHLGQAGETQYF. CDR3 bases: TGCAGCATCCATCTGGGGCAGGCCGGGGAGACCCAGTACTTC.

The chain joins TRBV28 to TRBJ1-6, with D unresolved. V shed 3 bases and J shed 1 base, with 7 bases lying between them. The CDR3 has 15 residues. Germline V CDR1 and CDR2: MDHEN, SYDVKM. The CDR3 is CASSFEGSYNSPLHF. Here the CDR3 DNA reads TGTGCCAGCAGTTTTGAGGGATCCTATAATTCACCCCTCCACTTT.

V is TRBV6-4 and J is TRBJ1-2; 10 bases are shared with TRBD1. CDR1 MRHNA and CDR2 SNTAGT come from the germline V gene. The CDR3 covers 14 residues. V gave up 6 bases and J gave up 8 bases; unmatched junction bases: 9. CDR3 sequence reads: CASRGQGITEGYTF. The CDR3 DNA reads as TGTGCCAGCAGGGGACAGGGGATTACTGAAGGCTACACCTTC.

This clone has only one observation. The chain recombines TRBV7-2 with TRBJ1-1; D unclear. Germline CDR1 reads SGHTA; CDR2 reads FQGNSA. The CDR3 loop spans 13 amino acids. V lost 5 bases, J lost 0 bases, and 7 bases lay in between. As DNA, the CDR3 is TGTGCCAGCAGCCCCTATCTGAACACTGAAGCTTTCTTT. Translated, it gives CASSPYLNTEAFF.

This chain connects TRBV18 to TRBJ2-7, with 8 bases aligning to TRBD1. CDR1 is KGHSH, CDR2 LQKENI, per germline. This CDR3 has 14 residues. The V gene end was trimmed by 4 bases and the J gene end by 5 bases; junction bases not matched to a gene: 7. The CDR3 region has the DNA TGTGCCAGCTCACTCGGACAGGGCGGCAACGAGCAGTACTTC. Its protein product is CASSLGQGGNEQYF.

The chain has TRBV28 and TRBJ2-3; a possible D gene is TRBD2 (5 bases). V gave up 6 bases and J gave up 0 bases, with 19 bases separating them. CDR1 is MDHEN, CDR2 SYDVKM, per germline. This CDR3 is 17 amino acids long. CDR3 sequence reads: CASSLQRPFSSTDTQYF. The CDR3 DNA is TGTGCCAGCAGCCTTCAGCGGCCTTTCTCTAGCACAGATACGCAGTATTTT. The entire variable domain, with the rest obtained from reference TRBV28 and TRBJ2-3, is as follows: DVKVTQSSRYLVKRTGEKVFLECVQDMDHENMFWYRQDPGLGLRLIYFSYDVKMKEKGDIPEGYSVSREKKERFSLILESASTNQTSMYLCASSLQRPFSSTDTQYFGPGTRLTVL.

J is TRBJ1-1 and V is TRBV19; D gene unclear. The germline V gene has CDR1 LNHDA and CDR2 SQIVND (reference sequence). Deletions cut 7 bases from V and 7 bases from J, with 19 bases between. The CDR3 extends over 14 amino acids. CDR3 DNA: TGTGCCAGTACGTATACAGCCCTAGGAGGTGAAGCTTTCTTT. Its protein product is CASTYTALGGEAFF.

The CDR3 spells CASSQSTGLTIETQYF. CDR3 nucleotides: TGTGCCAGCAGCCAATCGACCGGACTTACGATAGAGACCCAGTACTTC. The V call is TRBV16, the J call TRBJ2-5, with D perhaps matching TRBD2 (5 bases). Trimming stripped 0 bases from V and 4 bases from J, with 15 bases between. The length of the CDR3 is 16 residues. Germline assignment: CDR1 KGHSY and CDR2 FQNENV.

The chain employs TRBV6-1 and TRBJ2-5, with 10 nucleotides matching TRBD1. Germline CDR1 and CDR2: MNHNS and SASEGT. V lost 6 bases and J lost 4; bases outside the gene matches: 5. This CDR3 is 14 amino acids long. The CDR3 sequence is CASSSGQGGETQYF. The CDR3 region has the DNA TGTGCCAGCAGCTCAGGACAGGGGGGAGAGACCCAGTACTTC.

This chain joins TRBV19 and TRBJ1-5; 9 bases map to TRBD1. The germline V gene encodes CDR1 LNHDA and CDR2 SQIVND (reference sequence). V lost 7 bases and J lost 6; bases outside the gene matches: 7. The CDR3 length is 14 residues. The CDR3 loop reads CASTKQGAGQPQHF. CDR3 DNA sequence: TGTGCCAGTACCAAACAGGGGGCGGGTCAGCCCCAGCATTTT.

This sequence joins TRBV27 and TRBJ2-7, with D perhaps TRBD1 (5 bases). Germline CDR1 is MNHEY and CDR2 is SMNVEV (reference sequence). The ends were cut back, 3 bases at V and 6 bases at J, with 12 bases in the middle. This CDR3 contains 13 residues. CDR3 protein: CASSFQAGSEQYF. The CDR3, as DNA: TGTGCCAGCAGTTTCCAAGCAGGGTCCGAGCAGTACTTC.